This is a list of T cell receptor beta chains from one sample in a study of shared clonotypes between healthy human individuals. Assay used: immunoSEQ multiplex PCR; TCRdb lists only in-frame clones, some missing. The sample holds approximately 1.9 million clones, approximately 92% seen once. Sequenced sample: naive CD8+ T cells from PBMCs. These receptor sequences come from a man younger than 30 in good health. Some clones in this sample may be carry-over from other donors' samples. Each CDR3 is given with its conserved first and last residue. The D gene is left open where the match is weak.

len	v_gene	j_gene	d_gene	CDR3aa	CDR3nt
14	TRBV7-9	TRBJ2-1	TRBD2	CASGTSGYYNEQFF	TGTGCCAGCGGGACTAGCGGGTATTACAATGAGCAGTTCTTC
19	TRBV21-1	TRBJ2-7	-	CASSKPSQAAGESSYEQYF	TGTGCCAGCAGCAAACCGTCACAGGCTGCGGGGGAAAGCTCCTACGAGCAGTACTTC
15	TRBV27	TRBJ2-3	TRBD1	CASSSDRGGTDTQYF	TGTGCCAGCAGTTCCGACAGGGGGGGAACAGATACGCAGTATTTT
15	TRBV25-1	TRBJ1-2	-	CASNSWDREFYGYTF	TGTGCCAGCAATTCATGGGACCGTGAATTCTATGGCTACACCTTC
14	TRBV19	TRBJ2-1	-	CASSPPGRSNEQFF	TGTGCCAGTAGTCCTCCCGGGCGAAGCAATGAGCAGTTCTTC
17	TRBV27	TRBJ1-5	TRBD1	CASSLLPMDRSNQPQHF	TGTGCCAGCAGTTTACTCCCTATGGACAGGAGCAATCAGCCCCAGCATTTT
14	TRBV18	TRBJ2-7	-	CASSLGTEFYEQYF	TGTGCCAGCTCACTAGGGACGGAGTTCTACGAGCAGTACTTC
13	TRBV7-8	TRBJ1-5	-	CASSLSGNQPQHF	TGTGCCAGCAGCTTGAGCGGGAATCAGCCCCAGCATTTT
19	TRBV7-9	TRBJ2-5	TRBD2	CASSPRLDSSGREGGTQYF	TGTGCCAGCAGCCCCCGACTCGATTCTAGCGGGCGAGAAGGAGGGACCCAGTACTTC
15	TRBV19	TRBJ2-7	-	CATSPVRELRNEQYF	TGTGCCACCAGCCCGGTGAGGGAGTTACGGAACGAGCAGTACTTC
12	TRBV5-1	TRBJ1-3	-	CASSLSEDTIYF	TGCGCCAGCAGCTTGAGTGAAGACACCATATATTTT
13	TRBV6-1	TRBJ1-2	-	CASTYRPTYGYTF	TGTGCCAGCACATACAGGCCGACCTATGGCTACACCTTC
12	TRBV27	TRBJ2-7	-	CASGGEEGEQYF	TGTGCCAGCGGGGGCGAGGAAGGCGAGCAGTACTTC
17	TRBV11-2	TRBJ1-2	TRBD1	CASSLPRREGARYGYTF	TGTGCCAGCAGCTTACCGAGGCGGGAGGGGGCTAGATATGGCTACACCTTC
18	TRBV7-9	TRBJ1-3	-	CASSLRLGQPEGGNTIYF	TGTGCCAGCAGCTTAAGGCTCGGACAGCCCGAAGGAGGAAACACCATATATTTT
15	TRBV7-6	TRBJ2-3	TRBD2	CASSLTSGSGDTQYF	TGTGCCAGCAGCCTGACTAGCGGGAGCGGAGATACGCAGTATTTT
12	TRBV6-5	TRBJ1-2	-	CASWVASYGYTF	TGTGCCAGTTGGGTGGCATCCTATGGCTACACCTTC
15	TRBV27	TRBJ2-7	-	CASSFATGGVYEQYF	TGTGCCAGCAGTTTCGCGACAGGCGGAGTCTACGAGCAGTACTTC